The rows below give T cell receptor beta chains drawn from one sample of a study of T-cell reconstitution after alpha-beta-depleted transplantation in children. One entry per CDR3 protein results from TCRdb running MiXCR on the PCR reads. The data hold 500,000 or so distinct CDR3 sequences, with 30% to 35% observed a single time. Specimen: PBMCs from the stem cell graft donor, collected from the stem cell graft. All receptors derive from a human donor who donated a stem cell graft to a child with aplastic anemia. Each CDR3 is given with its conserved first and last residue. A D gene is named only where the DNA matches it firmly. Rows may omit the clone size; those that give it use once, few, many or a size class.

v_gene: TRBV12-3/TRBV12-4
j_gene: TRBJ2-7
abundance: -
d_gene: TRBD2
CDR3aa: CASSPLAGAYEQYF
CDR3nt: TGTGCCAGCAGCCCCCTAGCGGGAGCCTACGAGCAGTACTTC

v_gene: TRBV30
j_gene: TRBJ2-1
abundance: -
d_gene: -
CDR3aa: CAWSGGGRGYNEQFF
CDR3nt: TGTGCCTGGAGTGGTGGGGGGAGAGGGTACAATGAGCAGTTCTTC

v_gene: TRBV6-5
j_gene: TRBJ1-6
abundance: few
d_gene: TRBD1
CDR3aa: CASRQTGTGNTYNSPLHF
CDR3nt: TGTGCCAGCAGGCAAACCGGGACAGGGAACACCTATAATTCACCCCTCCACTTT

v_gene: TRBV7-2
j_gene: TRBJ2-1
abundance: few
d_gene: -
CDR3aa: CASSLNVRDEQFF
CDR3nt: TGTGCCAGCAGCTTAAATGTAAGAGACGAGCAGTTCTTC

v_gene: TRBV7-2
j_gene: TRBJ1-5
abundance: -
d_gene: -
CDR3aa: CASSRNSNQPQHF
CDR3nt: TGTGCCAGCAGTCGGAATAGCAATCAGCCCCAGCATTTT

v_gene: TRBV12-3/TRBV12-4
j_gene: TRBJ1-2
abundance: -
d_gene: -
CDR3aa: CASSLAHSGYGYTF
CDR3nt: TGTGCCAGCAGTTTGGCGCACAGCGGGTATGGCTACACCTTC

v_gene: TRBV7-9
j_gene: TRBJ1-2
abundance: few
d_gene: -
CDR3aa: CASSHRVPDGYTF
CDR3nt: TGTGCCAGCAGCCACAGGGTTCCCGATGGCTACACCTTC

v_gene: TRBV12-3/TRBV12-4
j_gene: TRBJ2-5
abundance: -
d_gene: -
CDR3aa: CASSHRAGEETQYF
CDR3nt: TGTGCCAGCAGCCACCGTGCCGGGGAAGAGACCCAGTACTTC

v_gene: TRBV7-7
j_gene: TRBJ2-2
abundance: -
d_gene: TRBD2
CDR3aa: CASSLAAGSGTGGELFF
CDR3nt: TGTGCCAGCAGCTTAGCCGCCGGTAGCGGGACGGGCGGGGAGCTGTTTTTT

v_gene: TRBV10-3
j_gene: TRBJ1-1
abundance: -
d_gene: TRBD1
CDR3aa: CAISFGQGNTEAFF
CDR3nt: TGTGCCATCAGTTTCGGACAGGGGAACACTGAAGCTTTCTTT

v_gene: TRBV6-1
j_gene: TRBJ2-5
abundance: -
d_gene: TRBD2
CDR3aa: CASTSLAGQETQYF
CDR3nt: TGTGCCAGCACCTCACTAGCGGGACAAGAGACCCAGTACTTC

v_gene: TRBV30
j_gene: TRBJ2-1
abundance: -
d_gene: -
CDR3aa: CAWSSVGFVGEQFF
CDR3nt: TGTGCCTGGAGTTCGGTAGGGTTCGTTGGTGAGCAGTTCTTC

v_gene: TRBV5-4
j_gene: TRBJ2-5
abundance: -
d_gene: TRBD2
CDR3aa: CASSLSSGGPGETQYF
CDR3nt: TGTGCCAGCAGCTTGTCGTCGGGAGGGCCGGGAGAGACCCAGTACTTC

v_gene: TRBV20-1
j_gene: TRBJ1-6
abundance: -
d_gene: -
CDR3aa: CSARAGVDSPLHF
CDR3nt: TGCAGTGCTAGGGCCGGGGTGGATTCACCCCTCCACTTT

v_gene: TRBV6-1
j_gene: TRBJ1-5
abundance: few
d_gene: -
CDR3aa: CASSREGSTGYQPQHF
CDR3nt: TGTGCCAGCTCGAGGGAGGGGTCGACGGGATATCAGCCCCAGCATTTT

v_gene: TRBV20-1
j_gene: TRBJ2-2
abundance: -
d_gene: TRBD2
CDR3aa: CSARDWEGANTGELFF
CDR3nt: TGCAGTGCTAGAGATTGGGAGGGCGCGAACACCGGGGAGCTGTTTTTT

v_gene: TRBV6-2/TRBV6-3
j_gene: TRBJ2-7
abundance: -
d_gene: -
CDR3aa: CASSYPGGSYEQYF
CDR3nt: TGTGCCAGCAGTTACCCTGGTGGCTCCTACGAGCAGTACTTC

v_gene: TRBV12-3/TRBV12-4
j_gene: TRBJ2-2
abundance: -
d_gene: TRBD2
CDR3aa: CASSLRLAGAGELFF
CDR3nt: TGTGCCAGCAGTTTACGGCTAGCGGGAGCCGGGGAGCTGTTTTTT

v_gene: TRBV11-3
j_gene: TRBJ2-1
abundance: -
d_gene: -
CDR3aa: CASSLDGTGTEQFF
CDR3nt: TGTGCCAGCAGCTTAGACGGTACAGGAACTGAGCAGTTCTTC

v_gene: TRBV9
j_gene: TRBJ2-1
abundance: -
d_gene: -
CDR3aa: CASSVDPFSSYNEQFF
CDR3nt: TGTGCCAGCAGCGTAGACCCTTTTAGCTCCTACAATGAGCAGTTCTTC

v_gene: TRBV20-1
j_gene: TRBJ2-1
abundance: few
d_gene: -
CDR3aa: CSARKGGSGAYNEQFF
CDR3nt: TGCAGTGCTAGGAAAGGAGGGAGCGGAGCTTACAATGAGCAGTTCTTC

v_gene: TRBV5-1
j_gene: TRBJ1-5
abundance: -
d_gene: -
CDR3aa: CASSLRSGDQPQHF
CDR3nt: TGCGCCAGCAGCTTGAGGTCAGGGGATCAGCCCCAGCATTTT

v_gene: TRBV29-1
j_gene: TRBJ2-5
abundance: -
d_gene: -
CDR3aa: CSAAFTWGERGDF
CDR3nt: TGCAGCGCAGCCTTCACCTGGGGGGAGCGAGGGGACTTC

v_gene: TRBV5-1
j_gene: TRBJ2-1
abundance: once
d_gene: TRBD2
CDR3aa: CASSLAEAGGPKEQFF
CDR3nt: TGCGCCAGCAGCTTGGCCGAAGCGGGAGGTCCCAAAGAGCAGTTCTTC

v_gene: TRBV6-2/TRBV6-3
j_gene: TRBJ2-1
abundance: -
d_gene: -
CDR3aa: CASSITRSMGYNEQFF
CDR3nt: TGTGCCAGCAGCATCACGCGGAGCATGGGTTACAATGAGCAGTTCTTC

v_gene: TRBV20-1
j_gene: TRBJ1-5
abundance: few
d_gene: TRBD1
CDR3aa: CSLIPDRVNQPQHF
CDR3nt: TGCAGTCTTATTCCGGACAGGGTGAACCAGCCCCAGCATTTT

v_gene: TRBV7-2
j_gene: TRBJ1-1
abundance: few
d_gene: -
CDR3aa: CASSLGFMNTEAFF
CDR3nt: TGTGCCAGCAGCTTGGGATTTATGAACACTGAAGCTTTCTTT

v_gene: TRBV5-1
j_gene: TRBJ2-1
abundance: -
d_gene: TRBD1
CDR3aa: CASSLGGTGYNEQFF
CDR3nt: TGCGCCAGCAGCTTGGGGGGGACAGGGTACAATGAGCAGTTCTTC

v_gene: TRBV7-9
j_gene: TRBJ1-4
abundance: few
d_gene: TRBD1
CDR3aa: CASSVTGEWKLFF
CDR3nt: TGTGCCAGCAGCGTGACAGGGGAGTGGAAACTGTTTTTT

v_gene: TRBV12-3/TRBV12-4
j_gene: TRBJ2-5
abundance: -
d_gene: -
CDR3aa: CASRRGFQETQYF
CDR3nt: TGTGCCAGCAGGCGGGGTTTCCAAGAGACCCAGTACTTC

v_gene: TRBV19
j_gene: TRBJ1-5
abundance: -
d_gene: -
CDR3aa: CASNDDRLQHF
CDR3nt: TGTGCCAGTAATGATGACAGGCTCCAGCATTTT

v_gene: TRBV30
j_gene: TRBJ1-2
abundance: few
d_gene: -
CDR3aa: CAWIFGGDLERNYGYTF
CDR3nt: TGTGCCTGGATATTCGGAGGGGATCTAGAAAGGAACTATGGCTACACCTTC

v_gene: TRBV6-5
j_gene: TRBJ2-6
abundance: few
d_gene: TRBD1
CDR3aa: CASSSRDRGLFVLTF
CDR3nt: TGTGCCAGCAGTTCCCGGGACAGGGGGCTTTTCGTCCTGACTTTC

v_gene: TRBV12-3/TRBV12-4
j_gene: TRBJ2-7
abundance: -
d_gene: TRBD2
CDR3aa: CASSSGTREQYF
CDR3nt: TGTGCCAGCAGTTCAGGGACTAGGGAGCAGTACTTC

v_gene: TRBV30
j_gene: TRBJ2-1
abundance: -
d_gene: TRBD1
CDR3aa: CASGGGQGKVFF
CDR3nt: TGTGCCTCGGGAGGCGGACAGGGGAAGGTTTTCTTC

v_gene: TRBV5-1
j_gene: TRBJ1-1
abundance: few
d_gene: -
CDR3aa: CASSPREGSGTEAFF
CDR3nt: TGCGCCAGCAGCCCTCGCGAGGGTTCCGGCACTGAAGCTTTCTTT

v_gene: TRBV12-3/TRBV12-4
j_gene: TRBJ1-5
abundance: few
d_gene: -
CDR3aa: CASSEDSPQPQHF
CDR3nt: TGTGCCAGTTCGGAGGACAGCCCCCAGCCCCAGCATTTT

v_gene: TRBV18
j_gene: TRBJ2-1
abundance: -
d_gene: TRBD2
CDR3aa: CASSTGTSAYNEQFF
CDR3nt: TGTGCCAGCTCAACCGGGACTAGCGCCTACAATGAGCAGTTCTTC

v_gene: TRBV12-3/TRBV12-4
j_gene: TRBJ1-1
abundance: few
d_gene: -
CDR3aa: CASSFSGGAFF
CDR3nt: TGTGCCAGCAGTTTTTCCGGGGGAGCTTTCTTT

v_gene: TRBV6-1
j_gene: TRBJ1-6
abundance: few
d_gene: -
CDR3aa: CASSESEGSPLHF
CDR3nt: TGTGCCAGCAGTGAAAGCGAGGGATCACCCCTCCACTTT

v_gene: TRBV29-1
j_gene: TRBJ2-7
abundance: -
d_gene: -
CDR3aa: CSVAAGSPYEQYF
CDR3nt: TGCAGCGTTGCCGCAGGGAGCCCCTACGAGCAGTACTTC

v_gene: TRBV29-1
j_gene: TRBJ2-5
abundance: -
d_gene: -
CDR3aa: CSVSAGSQETQYF
CDR3nt: TGCAGCGTTTCGGCAGGGTCCCAAGAGACCCAGTACTTC

v_gene: TRBV12-3/TRBV12-4
j_gene: TRBJ1-4
abundance: few
d_gene: -
CDR3aa: CASSFPGEKLFF
CDR3nt: TGTGCCAGCAGTTTTCCGGGAGAAAAACTGTTTTTT

v_gene: TRBV6-1
j_gene: TRBJ2-3
abundance: -
d_gene: TRBD1
CDR3aa: CASSARQGSTDTQYF
CDR3nt: TGTGCCAGCAGTGCGAGACAGGGGTCCACAGATACGCAGTATTTT

v_gene: TRBV12-3/TRBV12-4
j_gene: TRBJ2-5
abundance: -
d_gene: -
CDR3aa: CASSSGWVGQETQYF
CDR3nt: TGTGCCAGCAGTTCGGGGTGGGTGGGGCAAGAGACCCAGTACTTC

v_gene: TRBV28
j_gene: TRBJ2-5
abundance: few
d_gene: TRBD1
CDR3aa: CASSGDRGEETQYF
CDR3nt: TGTGCCAGCAGTGGCGACAGGGGAGAAGAGACCCAGTACTTC

v_gene: TRBV12-3/TRBV12-4
j_gene: TRBJ2-1
abundance: many
d_gene: TRBD2
CDR3aa: CASRRTSGTYNEQFF
CDR3nt: TGTGCCAGCAGGCGAACTAGCGGAACTTACAATGAGCAGTTCTTC

v_gene: TRBV4-2
j_gene: TRBJ2-7
abundance: once
d_gene: -
CDR3aa: CASSRGLEQYF
CDR3nt: TGTGCCAGCAGCCGGGGGCTCGAGCAGTACTTC

v_gene: TRBV10-3
j_gene: TRBJ1-6
abundance: -
d_gene: -
CDR3aa: CATIAGLELGSPLHF
CDR3nt: TGTGCCACAATCGCGGGGTTGGAGTTAGGTTCACCCCTCCACTTT

v_gene: TRBV5-4
j_gene: TRBJ2-3
abundance: -
d_gene: -
CDR3aa: CASSWKVSPSTDTQYF
CDR3nt: TGTGCCAGCAGCTGGAAGGTCAGCCCGAGCACAGATACGCAGTATTTT

v_gene: TRBV7-2
j_gene: TRBJ1-1
abundance: -
d_gene: -
CDR3aa: CASSLAPSPGTEAFF
CDR3nt: TGTGCCAGCAGCTTAGCGCCGTCCCCTGGCACTGAAGCTTTCTTT

v_gene: TRBV24-1
j_gene: TRBJ1-5
abundance: few
d_gene: TRBD1
CDR3aa: CATSETGLRDQPQHF
CDR3nt: TGTGCCACCAGCGAGACAGGGTTGAGGGATCAGCCCCAGCATTTT

v_gene: TRBV20-1
j_gene: TRBJ2-1
abundance: few
d_gene: -
CDR3aa: CSAPDPSSYNEQFF
CDR3nt: TGCAGTGCACCGGACCCGAGCTCCTACAATGAGCAGTTCTTC

v_gene: TRBV29-1
j_gene: TRBJ2-5
abundance: few
d_gene: -
CDR3aa: CSVARFRGGRQETQYF
CDR3nt: TGCAGCGTGGCCCGTTTCCGAGGGGGAAGGCAAGAGACCCAGTACTTC

v_gene: TRBV4-3
j_gene: TRBJ2-1
abundance: -
d_gene: -
CDR3aa: CASSQDPEDNEQFF
CDR3nt: TGCGCCAGCAGCCAAGATCCGGAAGATAATGAGCAGTTCTTC

v_gene: TRBV20-1
j_gene: TRBJ2-1
abundance: many
d_gene: -
CDR3aa: CSARQRAYNEQFF
CDR3nt: TGCAGTGCTAGACAGAGGGCCTACAATGAGCAGTTCTTC

v_gene: TRBV4-3
j_gene: TRBJ1-3
abundance: few
d_gene: TRBD1
CDR3aa: CASSQDSTGSSGNTIYF
CDR3nt: TGCGCCAGCAGCCAAGATTCGACAGGGAGCTCTGGAAACACCATATATTTT

v_gene: TRBV4-3
j_gene: TRBJ1-3
abundance: -
d_gene: -
CDR3aa: CASSPTQSSGNTIYF
CDR3nt: TGCGCCAGCAGCCCGACCCAGAGCTCTGGAAACACCATATATTTT